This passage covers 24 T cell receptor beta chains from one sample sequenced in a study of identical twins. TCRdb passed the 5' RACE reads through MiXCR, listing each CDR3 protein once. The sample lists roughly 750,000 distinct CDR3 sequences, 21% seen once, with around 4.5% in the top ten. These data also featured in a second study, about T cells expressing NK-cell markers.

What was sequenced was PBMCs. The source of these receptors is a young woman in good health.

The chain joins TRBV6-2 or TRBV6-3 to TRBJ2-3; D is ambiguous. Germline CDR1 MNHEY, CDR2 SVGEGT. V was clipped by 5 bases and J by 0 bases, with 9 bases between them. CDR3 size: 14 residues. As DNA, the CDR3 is TGTGCCAGCAGTCCGATTGGGAGCACAGATACGCAGTATTTT. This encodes CASSPIGSTDTQYF.

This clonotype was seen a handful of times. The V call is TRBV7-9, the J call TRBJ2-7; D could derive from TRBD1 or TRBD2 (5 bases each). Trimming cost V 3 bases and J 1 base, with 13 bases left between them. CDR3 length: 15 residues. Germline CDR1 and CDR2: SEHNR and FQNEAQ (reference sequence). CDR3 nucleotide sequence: TGTGCCAGCAGCTTGACAGCTAGGGAGTCCTACGAGCAGTACTTC. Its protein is CASSLTARESYEQYF.

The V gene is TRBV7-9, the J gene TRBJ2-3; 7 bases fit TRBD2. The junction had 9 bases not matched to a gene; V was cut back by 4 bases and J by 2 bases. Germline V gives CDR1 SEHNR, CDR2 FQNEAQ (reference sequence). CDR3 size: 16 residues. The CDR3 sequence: CASSSQMSGATDTQYF. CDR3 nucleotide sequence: TGTGCCAGCAGCTCTCAGATGAGCGGGGCCACAGATACGCAGTATTTT. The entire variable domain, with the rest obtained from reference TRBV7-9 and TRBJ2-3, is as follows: DTGVSQNPRHKITKRGQNVTFRCDPISEHNRLYWYRQTLGQGPEFLTYFQNEAQLEKSRLLSDRFSAERPKGSFSTLEIQRTEQGDSAMYLCASSSQMSGATDTQYFGPGTRLTVL.

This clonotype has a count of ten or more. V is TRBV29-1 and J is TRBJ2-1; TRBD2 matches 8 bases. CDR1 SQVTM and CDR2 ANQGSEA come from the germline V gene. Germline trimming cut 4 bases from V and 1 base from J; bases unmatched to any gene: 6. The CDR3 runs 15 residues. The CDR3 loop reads CSVGNPSGSYNEQFF. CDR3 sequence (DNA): TGCAGCGTTGGGAACCCTAGCGGGTCCTACAATGAGCAGTTCTTC.

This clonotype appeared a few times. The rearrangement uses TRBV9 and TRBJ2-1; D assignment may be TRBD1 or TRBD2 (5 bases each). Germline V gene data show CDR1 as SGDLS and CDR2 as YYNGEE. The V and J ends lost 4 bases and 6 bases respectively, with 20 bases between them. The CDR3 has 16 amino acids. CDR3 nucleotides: TGTGCCAGCAGCCCCGGGTCGGGACCGGGCGGCAATGAGCAGTTCTTC. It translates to CASSPGSGPGGNEQFF.

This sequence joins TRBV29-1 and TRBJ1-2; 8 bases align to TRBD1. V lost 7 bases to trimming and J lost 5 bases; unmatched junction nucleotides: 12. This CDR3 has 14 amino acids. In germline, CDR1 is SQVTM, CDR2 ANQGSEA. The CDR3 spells CSADGQGASYGYTF. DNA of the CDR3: TGCAGCGCCGATGGGCAGGGGGCATCTTATGGCTACACCTTC.

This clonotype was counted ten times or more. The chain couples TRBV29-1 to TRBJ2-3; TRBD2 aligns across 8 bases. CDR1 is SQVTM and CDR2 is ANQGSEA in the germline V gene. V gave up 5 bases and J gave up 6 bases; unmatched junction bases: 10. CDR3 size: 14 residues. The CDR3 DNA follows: TGCAGCGTTCTCCCGGGAGGGCCTCGGGATACGCAGTATTTT. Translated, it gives CSVLPGGPRDTQYF.

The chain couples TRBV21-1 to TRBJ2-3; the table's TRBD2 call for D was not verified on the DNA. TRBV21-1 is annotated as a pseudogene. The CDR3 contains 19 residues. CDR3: CASSKQGLAGGNCTDTQYF. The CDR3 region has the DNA TGTGCCAGCAGCAAACAGGGACTAGCGGGAGGCAACTGCACAGATACGCAGTATTTT.

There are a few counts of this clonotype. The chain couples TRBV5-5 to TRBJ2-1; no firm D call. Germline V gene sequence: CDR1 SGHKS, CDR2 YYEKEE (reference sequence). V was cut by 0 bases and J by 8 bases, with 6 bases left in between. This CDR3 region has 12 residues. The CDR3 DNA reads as TGTGCCAGCAGCTTGGCCATTCATGAGCAGTTCTTC. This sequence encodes CASSLAIHEQFF.

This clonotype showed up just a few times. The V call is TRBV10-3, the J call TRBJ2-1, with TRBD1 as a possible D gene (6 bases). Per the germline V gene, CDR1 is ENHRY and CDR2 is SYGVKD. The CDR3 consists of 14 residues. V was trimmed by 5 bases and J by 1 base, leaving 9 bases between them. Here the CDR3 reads CAISQGPSYNEQFF. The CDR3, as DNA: TGTGCCATCAGTCAGGGGCCTTCCTACAATGAGCAGTTCTTC.

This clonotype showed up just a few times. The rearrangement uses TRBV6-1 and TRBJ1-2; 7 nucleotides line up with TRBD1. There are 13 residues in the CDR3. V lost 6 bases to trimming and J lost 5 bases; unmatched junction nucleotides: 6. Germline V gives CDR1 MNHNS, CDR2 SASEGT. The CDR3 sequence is CASRDRYHYGYTF. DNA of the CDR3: TGTGCCAGCAGGGACAGGTATCATTATGGCTACACCTTC.

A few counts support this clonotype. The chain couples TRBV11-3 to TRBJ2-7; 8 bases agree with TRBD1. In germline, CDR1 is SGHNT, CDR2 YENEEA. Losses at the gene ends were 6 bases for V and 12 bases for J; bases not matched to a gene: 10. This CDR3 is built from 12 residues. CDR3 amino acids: CASRTLDRGPYF. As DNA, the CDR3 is TGTGCCAGCAGAACCCTAGACAGGGGACCGTACTTC.

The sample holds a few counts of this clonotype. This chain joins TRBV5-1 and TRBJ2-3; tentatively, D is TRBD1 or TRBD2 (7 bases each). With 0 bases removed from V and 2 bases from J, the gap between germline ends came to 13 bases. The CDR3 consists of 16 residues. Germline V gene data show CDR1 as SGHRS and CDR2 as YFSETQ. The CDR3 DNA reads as TGCGCCAGCAGCTTGGGAGCGGGACAGACCACAGATACGCAGTATTTT. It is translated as CASSLGAGQTTDTQYF. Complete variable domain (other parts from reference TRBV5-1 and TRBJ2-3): KAGVTQTPRYLIKTRGQQVTLSCSPISGHRSVSWYQQTPGQGLQFLFEYFSETQRNKGNFPGRFSGRQFSNSRSEMNVSTLELGDSALYLCASSLGAGQTTDTQYFGPGTRLTVL.

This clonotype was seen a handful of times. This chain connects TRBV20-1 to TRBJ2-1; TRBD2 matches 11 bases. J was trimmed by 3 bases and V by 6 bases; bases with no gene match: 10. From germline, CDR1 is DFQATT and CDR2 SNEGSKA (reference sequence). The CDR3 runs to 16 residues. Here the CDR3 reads CSAHTLLAGVYNEQFF. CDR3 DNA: TGCAGTGCACACACTCTACTAGCGGGAGTCTACAATGAGCAGTTCTTC.

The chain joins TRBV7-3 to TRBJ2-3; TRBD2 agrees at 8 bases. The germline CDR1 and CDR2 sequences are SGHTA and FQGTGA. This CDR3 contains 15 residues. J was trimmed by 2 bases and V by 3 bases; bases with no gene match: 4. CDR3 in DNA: TGTGCCAGCAGCTTCCAAGCGGGGGACACAGATACGCAGTATTTT. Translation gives CASSFQAGDTDTQYF.

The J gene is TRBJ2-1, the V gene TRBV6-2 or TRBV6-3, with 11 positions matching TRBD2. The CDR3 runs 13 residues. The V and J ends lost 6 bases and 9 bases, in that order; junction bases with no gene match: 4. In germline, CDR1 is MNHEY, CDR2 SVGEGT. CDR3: CASRTSGTIEQFF. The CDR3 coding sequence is TGTGCCAGCAGGACTAGCGGGACCATTGAGCAGTTCTTC.

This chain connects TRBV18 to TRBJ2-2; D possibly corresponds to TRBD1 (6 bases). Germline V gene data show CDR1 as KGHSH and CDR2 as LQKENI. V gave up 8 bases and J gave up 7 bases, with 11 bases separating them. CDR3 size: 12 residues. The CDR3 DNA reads TGTGCCAGCACAACGGACAGCGGGGAGCTGTTTTTT. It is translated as CASTTDSGELFF.

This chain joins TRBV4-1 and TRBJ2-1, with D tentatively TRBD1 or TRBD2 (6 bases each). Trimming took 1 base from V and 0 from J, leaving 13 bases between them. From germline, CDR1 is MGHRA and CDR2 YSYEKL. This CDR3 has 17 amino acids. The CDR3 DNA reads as TGCGCCAGCAGCCAAGGGAGGAGGGGGAGCTCCTACAATGAGCAGTTCTTC. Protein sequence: CASSQGRRGSSYNEQFF.

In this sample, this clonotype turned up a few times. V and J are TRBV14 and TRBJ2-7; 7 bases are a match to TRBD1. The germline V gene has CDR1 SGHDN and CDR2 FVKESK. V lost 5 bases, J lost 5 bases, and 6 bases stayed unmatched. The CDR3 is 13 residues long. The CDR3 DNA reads TGTGCCAGCAGCGCCCGGGACAGCCACGAGCAGTACTTC. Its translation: CASSARDSHEQYF.

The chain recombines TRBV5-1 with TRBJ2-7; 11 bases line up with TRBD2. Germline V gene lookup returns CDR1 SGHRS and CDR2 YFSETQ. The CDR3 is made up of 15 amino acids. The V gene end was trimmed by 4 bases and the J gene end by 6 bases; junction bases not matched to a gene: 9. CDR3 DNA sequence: TGCGCCAGCAGCCACCGACTAGCGGGAAACGGCGAGCAGTACTTC. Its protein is CASSHRLAGNGEQYF. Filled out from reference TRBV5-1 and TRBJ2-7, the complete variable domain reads KAGVTQTPRYLIKTRGQQVTLSCSPISGHRSVSWYQQTPGQGLQFLFEYFSETQRNKGNFPGRFSGRQFSNSRSEMNVSTLELGDSALYLCASSHRLAGNGEQYFGPGTRLTVT.

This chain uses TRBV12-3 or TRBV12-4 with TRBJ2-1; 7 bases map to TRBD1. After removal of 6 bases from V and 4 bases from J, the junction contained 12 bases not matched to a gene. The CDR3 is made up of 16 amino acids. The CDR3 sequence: CASRPITGEEYNEQFF. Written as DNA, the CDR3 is TGTGCCAGCAGGCCGATCACAGGGGAAGAGTACAATGAGCAGTTCTTC.

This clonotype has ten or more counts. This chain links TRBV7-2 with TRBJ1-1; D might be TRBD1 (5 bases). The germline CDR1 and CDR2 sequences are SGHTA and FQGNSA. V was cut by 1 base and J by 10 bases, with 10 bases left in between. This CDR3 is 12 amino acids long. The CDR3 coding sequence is TGTGCCAGCAGCTTAGACCGGGGGACAGCTTTCTTT. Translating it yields CASSLDRGTAFF.

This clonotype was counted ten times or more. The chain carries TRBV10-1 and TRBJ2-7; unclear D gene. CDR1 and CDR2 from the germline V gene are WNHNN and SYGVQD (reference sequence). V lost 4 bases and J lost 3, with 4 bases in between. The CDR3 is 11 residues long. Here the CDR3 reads CASSAVYEQYF. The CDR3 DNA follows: TGCGCCAGCAGTGCAGTCTACGAGCAGTACTTC.

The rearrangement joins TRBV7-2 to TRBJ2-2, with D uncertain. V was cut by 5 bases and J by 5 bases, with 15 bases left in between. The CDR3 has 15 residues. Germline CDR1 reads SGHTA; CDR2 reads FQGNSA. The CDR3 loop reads CASSPDAMRTGELFF. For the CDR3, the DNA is TGTGCCAGCAGCCCGGACGCGATGAGGACCGGGGAGCTGTTTTTT. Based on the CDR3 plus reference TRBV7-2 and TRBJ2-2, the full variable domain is GAGVSQSPSNKVTEKGKDVELRCDPISGHTALYWYRQSLGQGLEFLIYFQGNSAPDKSGLPSDRFSAERTGGSVSTLTIQRTQQEDSAVYLCASSPDAMRTGELFFGEGSRLTVL.